This TCR beta chain was sequenced for a study of response to subunit inactivated influenza vaccine. One entry per CDR3 protein results from TCRdb running MiXCR on the RT-PCR reads. The data contain hundreds of thousands of distinct CDR3 sequences, around 10% of them singletons. Regarding the study as a whole: Each seasonal influenza vaccination recruits few new T cells, the authors suggested.

This clonotype showed up many times. Antigen specificity is unknown. Trimming took 4 bases from V and 5 from J; bases not matched to a gene: 7. The CDR3 extends over 14 amino acids. The V gene's germline CDR1 is SQVTM and CDR2 ANQGSEA. This sample also belongs to another study, concerning T cells expressing NK-cell markers. That work states: UMIs accompanied the 5'RACE template switching by which TCR beta cDNA was made. Just one sequenced donor of eight was HCMV-seronegative, while seven were seropositive. The share of CD8+ T cells held by dominant NKG2C+ clonotypes was roughly 1.0-8% in more than 5 donors.

This material consisted of PBMCs from blood, taken on the day of vaccination. This TCR was sampled from a man in his fifties who received an inactivated influenza vaccine. This rearrangement joins TRBV29-1 to TRBJ2-1; 8 bases are shared with TRBD2. CDR3 protein: CSVGAGGPNNEQFF. The DNA of the CDR3 is TGCAGCGTTGGGGCGGGAGGACCCAACAATGAGCAGTTCTTC.